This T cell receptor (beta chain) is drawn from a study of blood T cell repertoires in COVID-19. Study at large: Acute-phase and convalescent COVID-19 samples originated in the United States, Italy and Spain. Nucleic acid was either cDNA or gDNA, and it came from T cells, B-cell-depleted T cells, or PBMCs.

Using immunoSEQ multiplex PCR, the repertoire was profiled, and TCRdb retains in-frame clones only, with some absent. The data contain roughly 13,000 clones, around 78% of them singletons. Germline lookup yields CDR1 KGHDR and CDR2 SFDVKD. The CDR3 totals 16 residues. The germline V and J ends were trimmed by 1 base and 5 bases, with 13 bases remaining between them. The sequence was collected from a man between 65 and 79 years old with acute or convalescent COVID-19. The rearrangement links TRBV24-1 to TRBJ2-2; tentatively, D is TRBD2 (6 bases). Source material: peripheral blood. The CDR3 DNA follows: TGTGCCACCAGTGATTTCCTCGGGAGTGGGACCGGGGAGCTGTTTTTT. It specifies CATSDFLGSGTGELFF.